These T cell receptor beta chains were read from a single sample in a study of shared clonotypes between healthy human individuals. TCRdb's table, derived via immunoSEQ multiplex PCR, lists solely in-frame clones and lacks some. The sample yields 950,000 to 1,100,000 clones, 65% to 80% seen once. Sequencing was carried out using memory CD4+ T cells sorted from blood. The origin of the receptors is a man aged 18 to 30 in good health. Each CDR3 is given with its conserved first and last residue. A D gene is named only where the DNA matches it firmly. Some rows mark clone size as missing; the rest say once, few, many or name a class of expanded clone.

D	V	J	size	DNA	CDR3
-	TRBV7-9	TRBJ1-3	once	TGTGCCAGCAGGCAGTATGGAAACACCATATATTTT	CASRQYGNTIYF
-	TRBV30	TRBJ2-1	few	TGTGCCTGGAGTGTAAGGGATGAGCAGTTCTTC	CAWSVRDEQFF
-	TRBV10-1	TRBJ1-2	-	TGCGCCAGCAGTGAGCGGGCAGGGTATGGCTACACCTTC	CASSERAGYGYTF
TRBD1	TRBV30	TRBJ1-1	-	TGTGCCTGGACGGACAGGGGCGAAGCTTTCTTT	CAWTDRGEAFF
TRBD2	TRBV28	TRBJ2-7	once	TGTGCCAGCAGCCCGGCCTCAAGCGGGGGTGGGGAGCAGTACTTC	CASSPASSGGGEQYF
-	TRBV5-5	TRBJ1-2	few	TGTGCCAGCAGCTTAACAGAAAACTATGGCTACACCTTC	CASSLTENYGYTF
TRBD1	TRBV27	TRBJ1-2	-	TGTGCCAGCAGGGACAGGGGTAAGGGAGGGGGCTACACCTTC	CASRDRGKGGGYTF
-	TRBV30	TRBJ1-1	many	TGTGCCTGGAGCGACGTCACTGAAGCTTTCTTT	CAWSDVTEAFF
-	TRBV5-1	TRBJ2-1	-	TGCGCCAGCAGCTTGGAGGGGGGAGGCTACAATGAGCAGTTCTTC	CASSLEGGGYNEQFF
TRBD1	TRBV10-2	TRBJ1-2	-	TGCGCCAGCAGTGAGTCGGGACAGGGGGCCGTCAACTATGGCTACACCTTC	CASSESGQGAVNYGYTF
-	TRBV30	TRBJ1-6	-	TGTGCCACGGCCCTTACATATAATTCACCCCTCCACTTT	CATALTYNSPLHF
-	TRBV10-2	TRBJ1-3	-	TGCGCCAGCAGTGACGGGGGAACCACCATATATTTT	CASSDGGTTIYF
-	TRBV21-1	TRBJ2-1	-	TGTGCCAGCAGCAAAAGGGGGACTAGGGAACGGCAGTTCTTC	CASSKRGTRERQFF
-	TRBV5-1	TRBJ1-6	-	TGCGCCAGCAGCTTGGCCGGGACATATAATTCACCCCTCCACTTT	CASSLAGTYNSPLHF
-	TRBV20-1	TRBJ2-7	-	TGCAGTGCTGGTACCGAGCAGTACTTC	CSAGTEQYF
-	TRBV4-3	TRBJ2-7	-	TGCGCCAGCAGCCAAGCTGTAGGCTACGAGCAGTACTTC	CASSQAVGYEQYF